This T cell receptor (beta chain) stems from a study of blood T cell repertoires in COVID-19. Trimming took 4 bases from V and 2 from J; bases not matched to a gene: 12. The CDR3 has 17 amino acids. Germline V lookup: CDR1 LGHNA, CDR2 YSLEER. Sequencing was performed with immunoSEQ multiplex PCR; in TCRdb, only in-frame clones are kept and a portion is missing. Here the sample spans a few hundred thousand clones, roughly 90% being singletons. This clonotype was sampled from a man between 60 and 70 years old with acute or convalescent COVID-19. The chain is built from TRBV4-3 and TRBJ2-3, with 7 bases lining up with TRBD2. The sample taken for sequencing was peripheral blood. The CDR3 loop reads CASSRRTSDLFTDTQYF. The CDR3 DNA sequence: TGCGCCAGCAGCCGCCGAACTAGCGATCTATTCACAGATACGCAGTATTTT.